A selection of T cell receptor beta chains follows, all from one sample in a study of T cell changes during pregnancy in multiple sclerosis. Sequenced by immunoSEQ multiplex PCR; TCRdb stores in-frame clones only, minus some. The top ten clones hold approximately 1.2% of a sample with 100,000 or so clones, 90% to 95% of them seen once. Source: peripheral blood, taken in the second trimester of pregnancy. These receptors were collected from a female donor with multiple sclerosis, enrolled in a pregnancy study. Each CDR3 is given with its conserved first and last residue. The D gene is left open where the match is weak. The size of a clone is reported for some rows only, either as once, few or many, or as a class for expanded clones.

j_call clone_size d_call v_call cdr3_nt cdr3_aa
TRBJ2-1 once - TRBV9 TGTGCCAGCAGCGTACAGGACTCCTACAATGAGCAGTTCTTC CASSVQDSYNEQFF
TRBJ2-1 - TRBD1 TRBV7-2 TGTGCCAGCAGCTCGGGACAGGTCTCCTACAATGAGCAGTTCTTC CASSSGQVSYNEQFF
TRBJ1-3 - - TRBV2 TGTGCCAGCAGTGAAGGCGCTTCCTCTGGAAACACCATATATTTT CASSEGASSGNTIYF
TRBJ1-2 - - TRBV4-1 TGCGCCAGCAGCCAAGGCCCCGGGGAGGTCTATGGCTACACCTTC CASSQGPGEVYGYTF
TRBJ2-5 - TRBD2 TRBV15 TGTGCCACCAGCGGGGGCGCGGGGGGGTGGGAGACCCAGTACTTC CATSGGAGGWETQYF
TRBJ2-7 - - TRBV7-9 TGTGCCAGCAGCCTGTCGGCGGCCCACGAGCAGTACTTC CASSLSAAHEQYF
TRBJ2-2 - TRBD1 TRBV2 TGTGCCAGCAGTTCCCCCGGGACAGGTACCGGGGAGCTGTTTTTT CASSSPGTGTGELFF
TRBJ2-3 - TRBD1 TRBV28 TGTGCCAGCAGATCTGGGACAGTCCGTAGCACAGATACGCAGTATTTT CASRSGTVRSTDTQYF
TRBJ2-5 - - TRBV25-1 TGTGCCAGCAGTGAAGGAAGCGGTTACCAGTACTTC CASSEGSGYQYF
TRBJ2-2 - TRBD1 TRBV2 TGTGCCAGCAGGCCTTCAACCGGGACAGCGAACACCGGGGAGCTGTTTTTT CASRPSTGTANTGELFF
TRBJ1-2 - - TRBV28 TGTGCCAGCAGTTTATCGAGAATTAACTATGGCTACACCTTC CASSLSRINYGYTF
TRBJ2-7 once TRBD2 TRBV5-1 TGCGCCAGCAGGTTAGCGGGAGTAAGGTCCTACGAGCAGTACTTC CASRLAGVRSYEQYF
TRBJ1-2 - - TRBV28 TGTGCCAGCTCACTGGGAGTCTATGGCTACACCTTC CASSLGVYGYTF
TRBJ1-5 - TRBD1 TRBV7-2 TGTGCCAGCAGCCCGGGACAGGGGAGGCAGCCCCAGCATTTT CASSPGQGRQPQHF
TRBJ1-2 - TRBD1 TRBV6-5 TGTGCCACCCGGGACAGACTTAACTATGGCTACACCTTC CATRDRLNYGYTF
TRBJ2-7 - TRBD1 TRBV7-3 TGTGCCAGCAGCTTAAAGGGACAGGGCTACGAGCAGTACTTC CASSLKGQGYEQYF